These 19 T cell receptor beta chains share one sample of origin, sequenced in a study of resident and recirculating memory T cells in vitiligo. Some clones are missing from TCRdb's copy, which holds only in-frame ones; the method was immunoSEQ multiplex PCR. The profile covers 75,000 to 95,000 clones, with around 92% appearing a single time and about 4.8% taken by the ten largest. Material for sequencing was blood. The receptor set was obtained from a male donor with vitiligo.

J is TRBJ2-1 and V is TRBV14; D may be TRBD2 (5 bases). V was clipped by 4 bases and J by 4 bases, with 14 bases between them. The germline V gene has CDR1 SGHDN and CDR2 FVKESK. This CDR3 has 15 residues. The CDR3 nucleotides are TGTGCCAGCAGCCGAAACGGGGTGGCTTACAATGAGCAGTTCTTC. It specifies CASSRNGVAYNEQFF.

The chain combines TRBV11-2 with TRBJ2-3, with TRBD2 matching 9 bases. CDR1 SGHAT and CDR2 FQNNGV come from the germline V gene. J gave up 8 bases and V 2 bases, and 8 bases lay outside the gene matches. This CDR3 is 15 amino acids long. CDR3 bases: TGTGCCAGCAGCTTAATTAGCGGGGGCCATACTACGCAGTATTTT. Translated: CASSLISGGHTTQYF.

The J gene is TRBJ1-5, the V gene TRBV5-1, with 7 bases that match TRBD1. V gave up 5 bases and J gave up 5 bases; unmatched junction bases: 7. The CDR3 sequence is 14 residues long. Germline V gives CDR1 SGHRS, CDR2 YFSETQ. CDR3 loop: CASSSGTADQPQHF. CDR3 nucleotide sequence: TGCGCCAGCAGTTCCGGGACAGCCGATCAGCCCCAGCATTTT.

The rearrangement joins TRBV28 to TRBJ1-1; the match to TRBD1 covers 7 bases. Germline trimming cut 0 bases from V and 4 bases from J; bases unmatched to any gene: 8. The CDR3 has 16 residues. Germline V gene sequence: CDR1 MDHEN, CDR2 SYDVKM. The chain's CDR3 is CASSLCGEGAGTEAFF. CDR3 sequence (DNA): TGTGCCAGCAGTTTATGCGGAGAGGGGGCGGGCACTGAAGCTTTCTTT.

The J gene is TRBJ1-2, the V gene TRBV27; no firm D call. Germline V gene lookup returns CDR1 MNHEY and CDR2 SMNVEV (reference sequence). The CDR3 is 16 amino acids. The V and J ends lost 0 bases and 8 bases respectively, with 19 bases between them. In DNA form, the CDR3 reads TGTGCCAGCAGTTTATCGAGCGTCCGGAGCACATGGGGCTACACCTTC. Amino acids: CASSLSSVRSTWGYTF.

V is TRBV18 and J is TRBJ2-7; D may be TRBD1 (5 bases). This CDR3 has 14 residues. Trimming cost V 5 bases and J 1 base, with 12 bases left between them. Germline values: CDR1 KGHSH, CDR2 LQKENI. The CDR3 region has the DNA TGTGCCAGCTCATCCAAAGGGGTGTCCTACGAGCAGTACTTC. It codes for CASSSKGVSYEQYF.

This clone was counted once. The genes are TRBV5-1 and TRBJ1-1, with TRBD1 matching 9 bases. CDR1 and CDR2 from the germline V gene are SGHRS and YFSETQ. Trimming removed 0 bases from V and 1 base from J; junction bases left unmatched: 10. There are 18 residues in the CDR3. The CDR3 spells CASSLAPLGTGRNTEAFF. DNA for the CDR3: TGCGCCAGCAGCTTGGCCCCCCTCGGGACAGGGAGGAACACTGAAGCTTTCTTT.

V usage is TRBV9 and J usage is TRBJ2-3; 12 nucleotides agree with TRBD2. Per germline, CDR1 SGDLS and CDR2 YYNGEE. The junction had 3 bases not matched to a gene; V was cut back by 0 bases and J by 1 base. The CDR3 is made up of 17 amino acids. CDR3 in amino acids: CASSVGLAGGGTDTQYF. CDR3 nucleotide sequence: TGTGCCAGCAGCGTAGGGCTAGCGGGAGGGGGCACAGATACGCAGTATTTT.

On this clone: The sample holds other DNA sequences that translate to the same CDR3. The V call is TRBV9, the J call TRBJ2-1, with 8 positions matching TRBD2. Per the germline V gene, CDR1 is SGDLS and CDR2 is YYNGEE. This CDR3 is 15 amino acids long. Trimming at V came to 0 bases and at J to 4 bases, leaving 3 bases not matched to a gene. CDR3 sequence: CASSVGAGAYNEQFF. The CDR3 nucleotides are TGTGCCAGCAGCGTAGGAGCGGGAGCGTACAATGAGCAGTTCTTC.

This chain joins TRBV11-2 and TRBJ1-3; D is undetermined. CDR3 length: 14 residues. CDR1 SGHAT and CDR2 FQNNGV come from the germline V gene. V gave up 6 bases and J gave up 0 bases, with 9 bases separating them. Here the CDR3 DNA reads TGTGCCAGCAGTGGACTCCTCTCTGGAAACACCATATATTTT. Its protein is CASSGLLSGNTIYF.

This chain joins TRBV10-2 and TRBJ2-7, with D possibly being TRBD1 (5 bases). Trimming removed 2 bases at V and 1 base at J, with 12 bases between. Germline-derived CDR1 and CDR2 are WSHSY and SAAADI. The length of the CDR3 is 15 residues. DNA of the CDR3: TGCGCCAGCAGTGAGGGGGCAGCAGCTTCCTACGAGCAGTACTTC. It yields the protein CASSEGAAASYEQYF.

In regard to this clone: The junction does not match germline at one end; this may be a read error. Other DNA sequences in this sample translate to the same CDR3. CDR3 nucleotides: TGCGCCAGCAGCGTCCGGGACAGTCCCTACGAGCAGTACTTC. Residues: CASSVRDSPYEQYF. The chain recombines TRBV9 with TRBJ2-7; 7 positions agree with TRBD1. The CDR3 is 14 amino acids. The germline V gene has CDR1 SGDLS and CDR2 YYNGEE. The variable domain in full, completed from reference TRBV9 and TRBJ2-7, reads DSGVTQTPKHLITATGQRVTLRCSPRSGDLSVYWYQQSLDQGLQFLIQYYNGEERAKGNILERFSAQQFPDLHSELNLSSLELGDSALYFCASSVRDSPYEQYFGPGTRLTVT.

This chain links TRBV28 with TRBJ1-3; D unresolved. The V end lost 3 bases, the J end lost 0 bases, and 6 bases lay between the germline ends. From germline, CDR1 is MDHEN and CDR2 SYDVKM. The CDR3 is made up of 14 amino acids. The CDR3 region is CASSFRPSGNTIYF. CDR3 nucleotides: TGTGCCAGCAGTTTCAGGCCCTCTGGAAACACCATATATTTT.

V gene TRBV7-9 combines with J gene TRBJ1-1; 11 bases align to TRBD1. The CDR3 contains 12 residues. Per the germline V gene, CDR1 is SEHNR and CDR2 is FQNEAQ (reference sequence). The junction had 1 base not matched to a gene; V was cut back by 8 bases and J by 5 bases. The CDR3, as DNA: TGTGCCAGCGGGACAGGGGGAACTGAAGCTTTCTTT. It translates to CASGTGGTEAFF.

J is TRBJ2-2 and V is TRBV2, with 9 positions matching TRBD1. With V trimmed by 6 bases and J by 3 bases, 5 bases remained unmatched. Germline V CDR1 and CDR2: SNHLY, FYNNEI. The CDR3 is 15 amino acids. In DNA form, the CDR3 reads TGTGCCAGCAGGGAGGGGACAGGGTACACCGGGGAGCTGTTTTTT. This gives the protein CASREGTGYTGELFF.

CDR3 amino acids: CASSLNVRNQETQYF. CDR3 coding DNA: TGTGCCAGCAGCTTAAATGTCCGTAATCAAGAGACCCAGTACTTC. V and J are TRBV7-2 and TRBJ2-5; no clear D. The CDR3 totals 15 residues. Germline CDR1 reads SGHTA; CDR2 reads FQGNSA. V was trimmed by 2 bases and J by 2 bases, leaving 12 bases between them.

The table lists this clone with a count of one. CDR3 amino acids: CASSYSGTDTQYF. The CDR3 nucleotides read TGTGCCAGCAGTTACTCCGGCACAGATACGCAGTATTTT. The chain has TRBV6-5 and TRBJ2-3, with D unclear. Germline values: CDR1 MNHEY, CDR2 SVGAGI. Trimming stripped 0 bases from V and 1 base from J, with 2 bases between. CDR3 length equals 13 residues.

This clone was picked up a small number of times. This chain links TRBV10-3 with TRBJ1-1; D perhaps matches TRBD1 (5 bases). Germline V gene sequence: CDR1 ENHRY, CDR2 SYGVKD. The CDR3 runs 14 residues. Deletions cut 7 bases from V and 0 bases from J, with 12 bases between. The chain's CDR3 is CAIKDQGMNTEAFF. The CDR3 DNA sequence: TGTGCCATCAAGGACCAGGGAATGAACACTGAAGCTTTCTTT.

V is TRBV6-5 and J is TRBJ2-5, with 9 bases that match TRBD1. The germline V gene encodes CDR1 MNHEY and CDR2 SVGAGI. CDR3 length: 13 amino acids. Losses at the gene ends were 6 bases for V and 4 bases for J; bases not matched to a gene: 3. The DNA of the CDR3 is TGTGCCAGCAGAACGGGACAGGGAGAGACCCAGTACTTC. Residues: CASRTGQGETQYF.